This T cell receptor beta chain was observed in a study of blood T cell repertoires in COVID-19. In the authors' methods: Estimation of nucleated cell counts was performed using reference gene primer amplification. Profiled with immunoSEQ multiplex PCR; TCRdb holds only in-frame clones, not every one. V, J and clone size reflect that table, while D and trimming were determined from the DNA. The sample lists about 140,000 clones, roughly nine tenths occurring once. Germline loops: CDR1 SGHTA, CDR2 FQGTGA. The CDR3 is 15 amino acids. With V trimmed by 1 base and J by 8 bases, 4 bases remained unmatched.

The rearrangement links TRBV7-3 to TRBJ2-1, with 11 bases that match TRBD2. The sequence derives from a human donor in a cohort sampled during active COVID-19. The sample taken for sequencing was peripheral blood. The CDR3 nucleotides read TGTGCCAGCAGCTTAATAGCGGGGGGGTTTCATGAGCAGTTCTTC. Translating it yields CASSLIAGGFHEQFF.